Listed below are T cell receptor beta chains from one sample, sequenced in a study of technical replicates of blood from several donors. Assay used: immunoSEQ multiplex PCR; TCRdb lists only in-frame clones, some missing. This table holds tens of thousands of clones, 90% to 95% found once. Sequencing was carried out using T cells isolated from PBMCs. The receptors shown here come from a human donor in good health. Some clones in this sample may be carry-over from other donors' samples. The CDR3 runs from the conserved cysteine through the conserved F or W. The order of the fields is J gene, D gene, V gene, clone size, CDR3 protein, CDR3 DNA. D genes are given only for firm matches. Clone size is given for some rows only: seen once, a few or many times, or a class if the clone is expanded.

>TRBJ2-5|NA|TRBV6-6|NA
CASSLEETQYF
TGTGCCAGCAGTTTAGAAGAGACCCAGTACTTC
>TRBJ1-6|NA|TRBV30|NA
CAWSDGILKDTSPLHF
TGTGCCTGGAGTGACGGGATTCTGAAGGATACTTCACCCCTCCACTTT
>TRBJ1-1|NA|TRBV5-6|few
CASSWGDSEAFF
TGTGCCAGCAGCTGGGGGGATAGTGAAGCTTTCTTT
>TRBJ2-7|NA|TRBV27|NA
CASSLEGSTYEQYF
TGTGCCAGCAGTTTAGAGGGTAGCACCTACGAGCAGTACTTC
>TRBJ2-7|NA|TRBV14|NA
CASSQDQPGLVYEQYF
TGTGCCAGCAGCCAAGACCAGCCGGGACTCGTTTACGAGCAGTACTTC
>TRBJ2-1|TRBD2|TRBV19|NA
CASSKTIYSGLAGFYNEQFF
TGTGCCAGTAGTAAAACTATTTACTCCGGACTAGCGGGGTTCTACAATGAGCAGTTCTTC
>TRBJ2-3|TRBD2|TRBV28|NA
CASSPGGRPPTDTQYF
TGTGCCAGCAGTCCGGGCGGGAGACCCCCCACAGATACGCAGTATTTT
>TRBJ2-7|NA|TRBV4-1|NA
CASSQDRRGRSYEQYF
TGCGCCAGCAGCCAAGATAGGAGGGGCCGATCCTACGAGCAGTACTTC
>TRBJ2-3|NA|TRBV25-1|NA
CASSELWAGDTQYF
TGTGCCAGCAGCGAATTGTGGGCGGGGGATACGCAGTATTTT
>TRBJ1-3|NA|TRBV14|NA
CASSQVRGAKGNTIYF
TGTGCCAGCAGCCAAGTGCGGGGGGCAAAAGGAAACACCATATATTTT